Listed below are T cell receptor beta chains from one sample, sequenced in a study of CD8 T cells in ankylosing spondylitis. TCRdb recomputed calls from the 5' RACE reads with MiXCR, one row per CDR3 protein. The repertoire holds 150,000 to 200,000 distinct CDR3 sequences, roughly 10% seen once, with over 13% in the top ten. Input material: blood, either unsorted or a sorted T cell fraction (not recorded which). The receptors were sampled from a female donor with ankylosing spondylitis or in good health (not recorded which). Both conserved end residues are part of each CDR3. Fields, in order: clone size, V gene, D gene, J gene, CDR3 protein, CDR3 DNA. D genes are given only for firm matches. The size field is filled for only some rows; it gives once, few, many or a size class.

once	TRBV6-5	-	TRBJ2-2	CASSYSMSGELFF	TGTGCCAGCAGTTACTCGATGTCCGGGGAGCTGTTTTTT
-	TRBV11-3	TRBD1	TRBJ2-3	CASSTGGSTDTQYF	TGTGCCAGCAGCACAGGGGGTAGCACAGATACGCAGTATTTT
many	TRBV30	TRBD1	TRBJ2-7	CAWSTGTGLYEQYF	TGTGCCTGGAGTACCGGGACAGGGTTATACGAGCAGTACTTC
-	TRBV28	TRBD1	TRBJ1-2	CASSLGDRALLYGYTF	TGTGCCAGCAGTTTGGGGGACAGGGCGCTTCTCTATGGCTACACCTTC
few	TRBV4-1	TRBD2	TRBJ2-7	CASSQDRSSGTSSYEQYF	TGCGCCAGCAGCCAAGATCGAAGTAGCGGGACGAGCTCCTACGAGCAGTACTTC
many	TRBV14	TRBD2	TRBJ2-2	CASSRSQRETNTGELFF	TGTGCCAGCAGCCGATCCCAGCGGGAGACGAACACCGGGGAGCTGTTTTTT
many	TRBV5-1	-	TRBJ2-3	CASSPGDSYEPDTQYF	TGCGCCAGCAGCCCGGGGGACTCCTACGAACCAGATACGCAGTATTTT
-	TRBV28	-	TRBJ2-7	CASSPQNYYEQYF	TGTGCCAGCAGTCCCCAAAACTACTACGAGCAGTACTTC
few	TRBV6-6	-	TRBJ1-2	CASNPDRSYGYTF	TGTGCCAGCAACCCAGATCGCAGTTATGGCTACACCTTC
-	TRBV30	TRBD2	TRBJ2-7	CAWSGLAGGEQYF	TGTGCCTGGAGCGGACTAGCGGGAGGTGAGCAGTACTTC
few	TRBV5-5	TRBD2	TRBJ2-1	CASSVLAGSYNEQFF	TGTGCCAGCAGCGTCCTAGCGGGCTCCTACAATGAGCAGTTCTTC
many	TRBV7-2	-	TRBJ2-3	CASSFWSRGATDTQYF	TGTGCCAGCAGCTTCTGGTCCCGGGGGGCCACAGATACGCAGTATTTT
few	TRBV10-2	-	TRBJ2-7	CASRTPEGWEQYF	TGCGCCAGCAGGACCCCGGAGGGCTGGGAGCAGTACTTC
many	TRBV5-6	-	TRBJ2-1	CASRARGVGNEQFF	TGTGCCAGCAGGGCAAGGGGGGTGGGTAATGAGCAGTTCTTC
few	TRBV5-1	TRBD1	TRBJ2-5	CASSFPGGQETQYF	TGCGCCAGCAGCTTCCCAGGGGGCCAAGAGACCCAGTACTTC
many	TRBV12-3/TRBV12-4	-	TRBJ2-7	CASSLAGDYEQYF	TGTGCCAGCAGTTTAGCGGGAGACTACGAGCAGTACTTC
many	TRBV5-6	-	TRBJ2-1	CASSLVGTAYNEQFF	TGTGCCAGCAGCTTGGTCGGGACCGCTTACAATGAGCAGTTCTTC
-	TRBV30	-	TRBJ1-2	CAWSVNTNYGYTF	TGTGCCTGGAGTGTAAACACTAACTATGGCTACACCTTC
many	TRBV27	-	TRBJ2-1	CASRGGWDGRSNEQFF	TGTGCCAGCAGAGGAGGCTGGGACGGGAGAAGCAATGAGCAGTTCTTC
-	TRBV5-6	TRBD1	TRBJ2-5	CASSDGTGQETQYF	TGTGCCAGCAGCGATGGGACAGGACAAGAGACCCAGTACTTC
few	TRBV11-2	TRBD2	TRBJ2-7	CASSYPGGPGSYEQYF	TGTGCCAGCAGTTACCCGGGAGGGCCTGGCTCCTACGAGCAGTACTTC
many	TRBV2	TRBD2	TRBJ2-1	CATQPSGVGVEQFF	TGTGCCACTCAGCCTAGCGGGGTTGGGGTGGAGCAGTTCTTC
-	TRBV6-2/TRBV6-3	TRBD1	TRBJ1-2	CANPGQPVDYGYTF	TGTGCCAACCCGGGACAGCCTGTAGACTATGGCTACACCTTC
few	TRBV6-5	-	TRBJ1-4	CASSYGIEANEKLFF	TGTGCCAGCAGTTACGGCATTGAGGCTAATGAAAAACTGTTTTTT
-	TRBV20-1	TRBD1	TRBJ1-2	CSALTGRGGYTF	TGCAGTGCCCTGACAGGGCGGGGTGGCTACACCTTC
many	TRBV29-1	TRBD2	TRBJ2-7	CSVEVNGRADYEQYF	TGCAGCGTTGAAGTAAACGGGAGGGCCGACTACGAGCAGTACTTC
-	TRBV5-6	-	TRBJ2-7	CASSFWSASYEQYF	TGTGCCAGCAGCTTTTGGTCCGCGTCGTACGAGCAGTACTTC
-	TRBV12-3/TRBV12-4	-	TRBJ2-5	CASSHTQPLETQYF	TGTGCCAGCAGTCATACCCAACCGTTGGAGACCCAGTACTTC
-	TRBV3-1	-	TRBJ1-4	CASSQGTENEKLFF	TGTGCCAGCAGCCAAGGGACCGAGAATGAAAAACTGTTTTTT
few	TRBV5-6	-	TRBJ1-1	CASSLAGREVTEAFF	TGTGCCAGCAGCTTGGCCGGCAGGGAGGTCACTGAAGCTTTCTTT
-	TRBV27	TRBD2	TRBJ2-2	CASSQTSGRALGGELFF	TGTGCCAGCAGTCAGACTAGCGGGAGGGCCTTAGGCGGGGAGCTGTTTTTT
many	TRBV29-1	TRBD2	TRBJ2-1	CSAEGLLGGSSYNEQFF	TGCAGCGCAGAGGGGCTATTGGGGGGGAGCTCCTACAATGAGCAGTTCTTC
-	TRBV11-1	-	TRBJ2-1	CASSPASPYNEQFF	TGTGCCAGCAGCCCCGCTAGCCCGTACAATGAGCAGTTCTTC
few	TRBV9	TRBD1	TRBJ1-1	CASSQTGSDTEAFF	TGTGCCAGCAGCCAGACAGGGTCGGACACTGAAGCTTTCTTT
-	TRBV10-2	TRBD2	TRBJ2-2	CASSPSGSKTGELFF	TGCGCCAGCAGTCCTAGCGGCTCTAAGACCGGGGAGCTGTTTTTT
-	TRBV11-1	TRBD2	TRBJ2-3	CASSPLHLAGEVTDTQYF	TGTGCCAGCAGCCCCCTTCATCTCGCGGGAGAAGTCACAGATACGCAGTATTTT
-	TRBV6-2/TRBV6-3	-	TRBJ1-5	CASSPALAQPQHF	TGTGCCAGCAGTCCCGCCCTGGCGCAGCCCCAGCATTTT
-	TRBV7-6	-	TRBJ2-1	CASSLNEATGEQFF	TGTGCCAGCAGCTTAAACGAGGCCACTGGGGAGCAGTTCTTC
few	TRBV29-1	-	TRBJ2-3	CSGADGGRTDTQYF	TGCAGCGGGGCAGATGGGGGGCGCACAGATACGCAGTATTTT
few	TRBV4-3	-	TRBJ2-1	CASSQTRGNEQFF	TGCGCCAGCAGCCAGACACGTGGGAATGAGCAGTTCTTC
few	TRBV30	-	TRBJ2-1	CAWSPLSYNEQFF	TGTGCCTGGAGCCCCCTTTCCTACAATGAGCAGTTCTTC
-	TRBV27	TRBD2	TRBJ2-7	CASSPRDWGGEQYF	TGTGCCAGCAGCCCCCGGGACTGGGGGGGGGAGCAGTACTTC
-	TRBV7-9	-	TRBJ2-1	CASSPFGDNEQFF	TGTGCCAGCAGCCCTTTCGGGGACAATGAGCAGTTCTTC
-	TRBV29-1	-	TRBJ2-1	CSVGLDRDEQFF	TGCAGCGTTGGACTAGATCGAGATGAGCAGTTCTTC
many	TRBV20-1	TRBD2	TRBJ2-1	CSASGPTSGRYEQFF	TGCAGTGCTAGTGGACCGACTAGCGGGAGGTATGAGCAGTTCTTC
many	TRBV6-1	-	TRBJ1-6	CATKRDVGDDSPLHF	TGTGCCACCAAGAGGGACGTCGGAGATGATTCACCCCTCCACTTT
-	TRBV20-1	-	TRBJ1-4	CSAREGRGGTNEKLFF	TGCAGTGCTAGAGAAGGCAGGGGAGGGACTAATGAAAAACTGTTTTTT
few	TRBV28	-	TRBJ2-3	CASSFRSAPDTQYF	TGTGCCAGCAGTTTTCGAAGCGCGCCAGATACGCAGTATTTT
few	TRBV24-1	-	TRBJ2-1	CATSDSLEKYEQFF	TGTGCCACCAGTGATTCGCTCGAGAAGTATGAGCAGTTCTTC
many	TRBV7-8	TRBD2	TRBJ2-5	CASSVRLAGGGETQYF	TGTGCCAGCAGCGTCCGACTAGCGGGAGGGGGAGAGACCCAGTACTTC
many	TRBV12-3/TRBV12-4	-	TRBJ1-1	CASTQGIGGSEAFF	TGTGCCAGCACCCAAGGAATCGGAGGTTCTGAAGCTTTCTTT
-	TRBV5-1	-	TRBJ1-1	CASSLGGKAAFF	TGCGCCAGCAGCTTGGGAGGGAAGGCAGCTTTCTTT
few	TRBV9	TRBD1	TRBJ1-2	CASSVGQGFGYTF	TGTGCCAGCAGCGTCGGACAGGGATTTGGCTACACCTTC
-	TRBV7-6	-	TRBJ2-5	CASSTEVGEETQYF	TGTGCCAGCAGCACCGAGGTGGGGGAAGAGACCCAGTACTTC